The T cell receptor beta chain under discussion was sequenced for a study of shared clonotypes between healthy human individuals. In germline, CDR1 is SGDLS, CDR2 YYNGEE. Unmatched junction bases numbered 18, after V lost 4 bases and J lost 7 bases. This CDR3 has 18 residues. The repertoire was sequenced with immunoSEQ multiplex PCR; TCRdb's copy has only in-frame clones and lacks some. Here the sample spans just over 2,000,000 clones, 90% to 95% being singletons. The material sequenced was naive CD4+ T cells sorted from blood. Subset denoted: CD45RA+ positively selected. This receptor was identified in a young man in good health. The chain recombines TRBV9 with TRBJ1-5; the match to TRBD1 covers 9 bases. The chain's CDR3 is CASSPRTGAEVQRQPQHF. CDR3 coding DNA: TGTGCCAGCAGCCCTAGGACAGGGGCGGAGGTTCAGAGGCAGCCCCAGCATTTT.